The entry that follows covers one TCR beta chain sequence. The entry originates in a study of cytomegalovirus exposure and HLA in healthy donors. The repertoire was sequenced with immunoSEQ multiplex PCR; TCRdb's copy has only in-frame clones and lacks some. The sample includes around 100,000 clones, approximately 95% seen only once; the top ten take 0.89%. Sequenced input: PBMCs. This TCR was recovered from a woman aged 18-29 years in good health and CMV-seronegative.

In nucleotides, the CDR3 is TGTGCCAGCAGCTTGTCGGCGGGACCCGGGGGGACCCAGTACTTC. It codes for CASSLSAGPGGTQYF. The chain combines TRBV5-4 with TRBJ2-5; D is possibly TRBD2 (6 bases). Germline-derived CDR1 and CDR2 are SGHNT and YYREEE (reference sequence). CDR3 length equals 15 residues. V dropped 1 base and J dropped 7 bases, with 17 bases sitting between them.